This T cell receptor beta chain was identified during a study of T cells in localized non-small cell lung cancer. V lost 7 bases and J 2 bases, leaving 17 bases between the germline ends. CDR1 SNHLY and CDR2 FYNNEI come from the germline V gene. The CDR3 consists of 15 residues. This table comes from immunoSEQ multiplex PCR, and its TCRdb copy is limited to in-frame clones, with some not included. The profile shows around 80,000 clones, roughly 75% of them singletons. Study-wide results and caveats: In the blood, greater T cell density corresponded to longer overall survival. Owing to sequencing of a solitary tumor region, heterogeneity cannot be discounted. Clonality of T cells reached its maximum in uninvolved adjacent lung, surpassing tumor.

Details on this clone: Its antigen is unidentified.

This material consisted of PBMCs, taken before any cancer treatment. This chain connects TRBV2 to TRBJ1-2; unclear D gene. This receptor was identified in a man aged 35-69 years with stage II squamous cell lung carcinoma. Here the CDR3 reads CASTIQATTNYGYTF. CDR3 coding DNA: TGTGCCAGCACCATCCAGGCGACAACGAACTATGGCTACACCTTC. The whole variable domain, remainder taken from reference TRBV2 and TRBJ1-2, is EPEVTQTPSHQVTQMGQEVILRCVPISNHLYFYWYRQILGQKVEFLVSFYNNEISEKSEIFDDQFSVERPDGSNFTLKIRSTKLEDSAMYFCASTIQATTNYGYTFGSGTRLTVV.